This T cell receptor beta chain was sequenced for a study of T cell responses to AZD1222 COVID-19 vaccine. Generated by immunoSEQ multiplex PCR, the TCRdb table keeps only in-frame clones and is missing some. Altogether 150,000 to 200,000 clones are present, around 90% being singletons, with the ten largest covering about 1.5%. V shed 4 bases and J shed 5 bases, with 5 bases lying between them. The length of the CDR3 is 11 residues. This TCR came from an adult in good health. This sample comprised peripheral blood, obtained on day 0 of AZD1222 vaccination. The chain has TRBV12-3 or TRBV12-4 and TRBJ1-1; D is unresolved. In DNA, the CDR3 is TGTGCCAGCAGTTCCTGGACTGAAGCTTTCTTT. Its protein is CASSSWTEAFF.